The rows below give T cell receptor beta chains drawn from one sample of a study of blood T cell repertoires in COVID-19. Assay used: immunoSEQ multiplex PCR; TCRdb lists only in-frame clones, some missing. The table lists 52,000 or so clones, roughly 80% of them singletons, with approximately 19% in the top ten. The sample was peripheral blood. The source is a man between 65 and 80 years old with active COVID-19. Both conserved end residues are part of each CDR3. The D gene is left open where the match is weak. Part of the rows lack a size; the others show once, few, many or a class for expanded clones.

V gene	D gene	clone size	J gene	CDR3 protein	CDR3 DNA
TRBV11-2	-	-	TRBJ2-3	CASSLVTGSSTDTQYF	TGTGCCAGCAGCTTAGTTACAGGCTCAAGCACAGATACGCAGTATTTT
TRBV4-3	TRBD1	-	TRBJ1-2	CASSQDGPRQGARGYTF	TGCGCCAGCAGCCAAGACGGTCCGAGACAGGGGGCGCGGGGCTACACCTTC
TRBV21-1	-	-	TRBJ2-5	CASSNPPRSGRGKTQYF	TGTGCCAGCAGCAACCCTCCTCGGAGCGGGAGAGGGAAGACCCAGTACTTC
TRBV5-1	-	-	TRBJ1-1	CASSLGGTGEAFF	TGCGCCAGCAGCTTGGGGGGAACAGGGGAAGCTTTCTTT
TRBV7-9	TRBD1	-	TRBJ2-7	CASSLKDRGYEQYF	TGTGCCAGCAGCTTAAAGGACAGGGGCTACGAGCAGTACTTC
TRBV4-3	-	-	TRBJ1-3	CASSQDSSGNTIYF	TGCGCCAGCAGCCAAGACAGCTCTGGAAACACCATATATTTT
TRBV20-1	TRBD2	-	TRBJ2-7	CSAGLAGEQYF	TGCAGTGCAGGACTAGCGGGAGAGCAGTACTTC
TRBV5-8	TRBD1	-	TRBJ2-7	CASSFRGQGVYEQYF	TGTGCCAGCAGCTTTCGAGGACAGGGGGTGTACGAGCAGTACTTC
TRBV30	-	-	TRBJ1-5	CAWSLRGNQPQHF	TGTGCCTGGAGTCTCAGGGGCAATCAGCCCCAGCATTTT
TRBV11-2	-	-	TRBJ2-3	CASSLDRSGPTDTQYF	TGTGCCAGCAGCTTAGATCGAAGCGGACCCACAGATACGCAGTATTTT
TRBV5-1	TRBD1	-	TRBJ2-2	CASSLSAGGPGANTGELFF	TGCGCCAGCAGCCTCTCGGCAGGGGGCCCAGGAGCGAACACCGGGGAGCTGTTTTTT
TRBV27	TRBD2	-	TRBJ2-5	CASRGTSGRGAETQYF	TGTGCCAGCAGAGGGACTAGCGGGAGGGGGGCGGAGACCCAGTACTTC
TRBV29-1	TRBD1	once	TRBJ1-6	CSVPGQGGNSPLHF	TGCAGCGTTCCCGGACAGGGCGGGAATTCACCCCTCCACTTT
TRBV4-2	TRBD2	few	TRBJ2-5	CASSQGLAAQETQYF	TGTGCCAGCAGCCAAGGACTAGCGGCCCAAGAGACCCAGTACTTC